This entry lists 15 T cell receptor beta chains sequenced from one sample in a study of patients and donors after allogeneic stem cell transplantation. MiXCR was run by TCRdb on the RT-PCR reads, yielding one entry per CDR3 protein. The sample has about 89,000 distinct CDR3 sequences, around 49% seen once. The source material was blood, either unsorted or a sorted T cell fraction (not recorded which). The origin of the receptors is a human donor who was either an allogeneic HSCT recipient or a stem cell or donor lymphocyte infusion donor (not recorded which). It is not recorded whose cells these are; they may come from a transplant donor.

This clonotype was observed a handful of times. The rearrangement joins TRBV7-2 to TRBJ1-5; unclear D gene. The CDR3 sequence is 14 residues long. The V end lost 1 base, the J end lost 0 bases, and 4 bases lay between the germline ends. Germline V lookup: CDR1 SGHTA, CDR2 FQGNSA. CDR3 sequence reads: CASSLVISNQPQHF. The CDR3 DNA follows: TGTGCCAGCAGCTTAGTTATTAGCAATCAGCCCCAGCATTTT.

In this sample, this clonotype turned up a few times. The junction differs from germline at one of its ends, possibly a read error. This chain connects TRBV29-1 to TRBJ1-1; maybe TRBD1 (5 bases). CDR1 and CDR2 from the germline V gene are SQVTM and ANQGSEA. This CDR3 has 13 residues. Here the CDR3 reads CSVDRGVKTEAFF. Here the CDR3 DNA reads TGCAGCGTTGATAGGGGCGTGAAAACTGAAGCTTTCTTT.

The V call is TRBV28, the J call TRBJ1-4; D gene ambiguous. V was trimmed by 6 bases and J by 5 bases, leaving 16 bases between them. Germline CDR1 and CDR2: MDHEN and SYDVKM. This CDR3 region has 15 residues. The CDR3 loop is CASRNLREANEKLFF. In DNA, the CDR3 is TGTGCCAGCAGAAATCTCCGGGAAGCGAATGAAAAACTGTTTTTT.

The chain combines TRBV29-1 with TRBJ2-4, with unresolved D. Per the germline V gene, CDR1 is SQVTM and CDR2 is ANQGSEA. The CDR3 contains 13 residues. V dropped 6 bases and J dropped 2 bases, with 11 bases sitting between them. The CDR3 region has the DNA TGCAGCGTCCAGACGCCTACCAAAAACATTCAGTACTTC. It codes for CSVQTPTKNIQYF.

V usage is TRBV4-3 and J usage is TRBJ1-6; 7 nucleotides align to TRBD1. From germline, CDR1 is LGHNA and CDR2 YSLEER. This CDR3 has 16 amino acids. With V trimmed by 1 base and J by 7 bases, 7 bases remained unmatched. CDR3 amino acids: CASSQVGGTDNSPLHF. The CDR3 DNA sequence: TGCGCCAGCAGCCAAGTCGGAGGGACAGACAATTCACCCCTCCACTTT.

The chain combines TRBV29-1 with TRBJ1-1; D gene ambiguous. The CDR3 runs 10 residues. V lost 2 bases, J lost 2 bases, and 0 bases lay in between. The V gene's germline CDR1 is SQVTM and CDR2 ANQGSEA. Here the CDR3 DNA reads TGCAGCGTTGAAAACACTGAAGCTTTCTTT. Residues: CSVENTEAFF.

The genes are TRBV9 and TRBJ1-2; possibly TRBD1 for D (5 bases). Germline values: CDR1 SGDLS, CDR2 YYNGEE. Trimming pared 6 bases from V and 5 bases from J, leaving 14 bases between. The CDR3 extends over 13 amino acids. CDR3: CASNGGAAYGYTF. The CDR3 DNA reads TGTGCCAGCAACGGCGGGGCGGCTTATGGCTACACCTTC.

The chain joins TRBV11-2 to TRBJ1-1; D unresolved. Germline lookup yields CDR1 SGHAT and CDR2 FQNNGV. V shed 1 base and J shed 8 bases, with 11 bases lying between them. This CDR3 is built from 13 residues. DNA of the CDR3: TGTGCCAGCAGCTTAGTAGACACCCCGGAAGCTTTCTTT. Translating it yields CASSLVDTPEAFF. Together with reference TRBV11-2 and TRBJ1-1, the CDR3 gives the full variable domain: EAGVAQSPRYKIIEKRQSVAFWCNPISGHATLYWYQQILGQGPKLLIQFQNNGVVDDSQLPKDRFSAERLKGVDSTLKIQPAKLEDSAVYLCASSLVDTPEAFFGQGTRLTVV.

The chain carries TRBV12-3 or TRBV12-4 and TRBJ1-4; no firm D call. This CDR3 is built from 12 residues. The V gene lost 5 bases and the J gene lost 4 bases, with 5 bases spanning the gap. The CDR3 sequence: CASSKSNEKLFF. The CDR3 DNA follows: TGTGCCAGCAGTAAGAGTAATGAAAAACTGTTTTTT.

The chain carries TRBV7-2 and TRBJ1-2, with D maybe TRBD1 (6 bases). Germline-derived CDR1 and CDR2 are SGHTA and FQGNSA. V was cut by 3 bases and J by 8 bases, with 16 bases left in between. This CDR3 is 14 amino acids long. The CDR3 region has the DNA TGTGCCAGCAGCTTCCAGACAGGTGGAGGCGGCTACACCTTC. This encodes CASSFQTGGGGYTF.

This clonotype came up many times. This chain joins TRBV5-1 and TRBJ1-1; D not certain. Germline V lookup: CDR1 SGHRS, CDR2 YFSETQ. V was pared by 4 bases and J by 1 base, with 11 bases between. The CDR3 spans 14 residues. The CDR3 sequence is CASSPQSGNTEAFF. CDR3 nucleotide sequence: TGCGCCAGCAGCCCCCAATCTGGGAACACTGAAGCTTTCTTT.

The chain recombines TRBV4-3 with TRBJ2-1, with unresolved D. Trimming shortened V by 4 bases and J by 8 bases, and 12 bases separated the two germline ends. CDR1 is LGHNA, CDR2 YSLEER, per germline. The CDR3 totals 13 residues. This CDR3 reads CASSRVAQDEQFF. CDR3 sequence (DNA): TGCGCCAGCAGCCGAGTCGCGCAGGATGAGCAGTTCTTC.

Ten or more counts support this clonotype. The V gene is TRBV11-2, the J gene TRBJ1-2; no reliable D call. Germline V gene lookup returns CDR1 SGHAT and CDR2 FQNNGV. Deletions cut 3 bases from V and 7 bases from J, with 12 bases between. The CDR3 is 13 residues long. The CDR3 region has the DNA TGTGCCAGCAGCTTGGAGGGTCTTAGTGGCTACACCTTC. This gives the protein CASSLEGLSGYTF.

The gene calls are TRBV4-2 and TRBJ2-3; the D gene is possibly TRBD2 (6 bases). In germline, CDR1 is LGHNA, CDR2 YNFKEQ. Deletions cut 5 bases from V and 8 bases from J, with 11 bases between. The CDR3 has 12 residues. CDR3 loop: CASSTTSLTQYF. The CDR3 DNA sequence: TGTGCCAGCAGCACCACTAGCCTTACGCAGTATTTT.

This chain connects TRBV4-2 to TRBJ1-1; D not resolved. CDR1 LGHNA and CDR2 YNFKEQ come from the germline V gene. The V and J ends lost 4 bases and 1 base respectively, with 16 bases between them. CDR3 length equals 16 residues. CDR3 region: CASSPNVIGRNTEAFF. For the CDR3, the DNA is TGTGCCAGCAGCCCCAACGTCATAGGGAGGAACACTGAAGCTTTCTTT.